This T cell receptor (beta chain) is drawn from a study of control samples from healthy donors and cancer patients. This clone has a handful of counts. Sequencing used immunoSEQ multiplex PCR; TCRdb keeps in-frame clones, though not all of them. The data show fewer than 200,000 clones, with 90% seen just once and approximately 1.5% held by the top ten. This receptor was obtained from a woman aged 45-65 years in good health. The sample taken for sequencing was blood.

CDR3 nucleotides: TGTGCCAGCAGTCAATCGGGGGAGGCCGGGGAGCTGTTTTTT. Its protein product is CASSQSGEAGELFF. The gene calls are TRBV7-3 and TRBJ2-2, with TRBD2 as a possible D gene (6 bases). V lost 6 bases to trimming and J lost 6 bases, with 14 bases between them. The CDR3 spans 14 residues. CDR1 is SGHTA, CDR2 FQGTGA, per germline.